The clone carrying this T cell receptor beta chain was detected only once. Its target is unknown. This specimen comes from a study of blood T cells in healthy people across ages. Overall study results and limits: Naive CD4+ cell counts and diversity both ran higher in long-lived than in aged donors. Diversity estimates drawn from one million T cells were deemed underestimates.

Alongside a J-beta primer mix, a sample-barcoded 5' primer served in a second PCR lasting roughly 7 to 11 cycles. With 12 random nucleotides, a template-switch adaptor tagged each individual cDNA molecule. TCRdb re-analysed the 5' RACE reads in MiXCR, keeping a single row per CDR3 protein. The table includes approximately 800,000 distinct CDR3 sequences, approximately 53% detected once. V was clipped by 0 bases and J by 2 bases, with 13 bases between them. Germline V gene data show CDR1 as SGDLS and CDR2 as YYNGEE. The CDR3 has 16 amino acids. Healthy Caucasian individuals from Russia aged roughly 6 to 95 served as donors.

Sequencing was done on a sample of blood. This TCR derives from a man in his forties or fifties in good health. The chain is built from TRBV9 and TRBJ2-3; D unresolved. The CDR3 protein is CASSVGTQELTDTQYF. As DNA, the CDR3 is TGTGCCAGCAGCGTAGGGACGCAGGAACTCACAGATACGCAGTATTTT.